Listed below are T cell receptor beta chains from one sample, sequenced in a study of T cells in Graves' hyperthyroidism and ophthalmopathy. Via MiXCR, TCRdb re-called the multiplex PCR reads, giving one row per CDR3 protein. The repertoire holds 340,000 or so distinct CDR3 sequences, with 15% to 20% as singletons. The sequencing input was blood. These receptors all stem from a man in his thirties or forties with Graves' hyperthyroidism. Both conserved end residues are part of each CDR3. Each record gives: CDR3 protein, CDR3 DNA, D gene, J gene, V gene, CDR3 length, clone size. D genes are given only for firm matches. Not all rows give a size; the values are once, few, many and, for expanded clones, a class.

CDR3 protein: CASSPQQNRADTQYF
CDR3 DNA: TGTGCCAGCAGCCCCCAACAGAACAGGGCAGATACGCAGTATTTT
D gene: .
J gene: TRBJ2-3
V gene: TRBV9
CDR3 length: 15
clone size: .

CDR3 protein: CASSDGQSRGYTF
CDR3 DNA: TGTGCCAGCAGTGACGGACAGTCGCGTGGCTACACCTTC
D gene: .
J gene: TRBJ1-2
V gene: TRBV6-1
CDR3 length: 13
clone size: many

CDR3 protein: CASGDTDTQYF
CDR3 DNA: TGTGCCAGCGGGGACACAGATACGCAGTATTTT
D gene: .
J gene: TRBJ2-3
V gene: TRBV2
CDR3 length: 11
clone size: many

CDR3 protein: CAIRATSGDEQFF
CDR3 DNA: TGTGCCATCAGAGCGACTAGTGGCGATGAGCAGTTCTTC
D gene: .
J gene: TRBJ2-1
V gene: TRBV10-3
CDR3 length: 13
clone size: .

CDR3 protein: CSVPRSGGGYTF
CDR3 DNA: TGCAGTGTGCCCAGGTCGGGAGGCGGCTACACCTTC
D gene: .
J gene: TRBJ1-2
V gene: TRBV20-1
CDR3 length: 12
clone size: .

CDR3 protein: CASSQGGALAPGGLTKNIQYF
CDR3 DNA: TGTGCCAGCAGCCAAGGAGGGGCGCTAGCGCCAGGGGGCTTAACCAAAAACATTCAGTACTTC
D gene: TRBD1
J gene: TRBJ2-4
V gene: TRBV3-1
CDR3 length: 21
clone size: few

CDR3 protein: CASKDRMNYGYTF
CDR3 DNA: TGTGCCAGCAAGGACAGGATGAACTATGGCTACACCTTC
D gene: TRBD1
J gene: TRBJ1-2
V gene: TRBV2
CDR3 length: 13
clone size: .

CDR3 protein: CASSSGLAGGFLGTDTQYF
CDR3 DNA: TGTGCCAGCAGTTCGGGACTAGCGGGAGGTTTTTTAGGCACAGATACGCAGTATTTT
D gene: TRBD2
J gene: TRBJ2-3
V gene: TRBV12-3/TRBV12-4
CDR3 length: 19
clone size: many

CDR3 protein: CASSETVSGASYEQYF
CDR3 DNA: TGCGCCAGCAGTGAGACCGTAAGCGGGGCTTCCTACGAGCAGTACTTC
D gene: TRBD2
J gene: TRBJ2-7
V gene: TRBV10-2
CDR3 length: 16
clone size: .

CDR3 protein: CAWTMGLAGVEQYF
CDR3 DNA: TGTGCCTGGACCATGGGACTAGCGGGAGTCGAGCAGTACTTC
D gene: TRBD2
J gene: TRBJ2-7
V gene: TRBV30
CDR3 length: 14
clone size: many

CDR3 protein: CASSFGINEQFF
CDR3 DNA: TGTGCCAGCAGCTTCGGAATAAATGAGCAGTTCTTC
D gene: .
J gene: TRBJ2-1
V gene: TRBV7-9
CDR3 length: 12
clone size: few

CDR3 protein: CATGGDALGETQYF
CDR3 DNA: TGTGCCACCGGGGGAGATGCGCTAGGTGAGACCCAGTACTTC
D gene: .
J gene: TRBJ2-5
V gene: TRBV24-1
CDR3 length: 14
clone size: .

CDR3 protein: CASSLDSQGQETQYF
CDR3 DNA: TGTGCCAGCAGCTTAGATTCCCAGGGCCAAGAGACCCAGTACTTC
D gene: .
J gene: TRBJ2-5
V gene: TRBV11-2
CDR3 length: 15
clone size: many

CDR3 protein: CAWSERDDQPQHF
CDR3 DNA: TGTGCCTGGAGTGAAAGGGATGATCAGCCCCAGCATTTT
D gene: .
J gene: TRBJ1-5
V gene: TRBV30
CDR3 length: 13
clone size: many

CDR3 protein: CASSLGDRGYEQYF
CDR3 DNA: TGTGCTAGCAGCTTAGGTGACAGGGGCTACGAGCAGTACTTC
D gene: TRBD1
J gene: TRBJ2-7
V gene: TRBV7-7
CDR3 length: 14
clone size: few

CDR3 protein: CATSPGAWGEQPQHF
CDR3 DNA: TGTGCCACCAGCCCGGGCGCGTGGGGGGAACAGCCCCAGCATTTT
D gene: .
J gene: TRBJ1-5
V gene: TRBV24-1
CDR3 length: 15
clone size: few

CDR3 protein: CASSLQGYYGYTF
CDR3 DNA: TGTGCCAGCAGCTTACAGGGATACTATGGCTACACCTTC
D gene: .
J gene: TRBJ1-2
V gene: TRBV7-9
CDR3 length: 13
clone size: many

CDR3 protein: CASSFQGTGELFF
CDR3 DNA: TGTGCCAGCAGCTTCCAGGGGACCGGGGAGCTGTTTTTT
D gene: .
J gene: TRBJ2-2
V gene: TRBV5-1
CDR3 length: 13
clone size: many

CDR3 protein: CACHYDRFSNNEQFF
CDR3 DNA: TGTGCCTGCCACTACGACAGATTTTCGAACAATGAGCAGTTCTTC
D gene: .
J gene: TRBJ2-1
V gene: TRBV7-8
CDR3 length: 15
clone size: many

CDR3 protein: CASSLEGHSQETQYF
CDR3 DNA: TGCGCCAGCAGCTTGGAGGGACATAGTCAAGAGACCCAGTACTTC
D gene: .
J gene: TRBJ2-5
V gene: TRBV5-1
CDR3 length: 15
clone size: many

CDR3 protein: CASSQNRGWQPQHF
CDR3 DNA: TGTGCCAGCAGCCAAAACAGGGGCTGGCAGCCCCAGCATTTT
D gene: TRBD1
J gene: TRBJ1-5
V gene: TRBV3-1
CDR3 length: 14
clone size: few

CDR3 protein: CASSPRGVNYGYTF
CDR3 DNA: TGTGCCAGCTCACCCCGGGGGGTGAACTATGGCTACACCTTC
D gene: .
J gene: TRBJ1-2
V gene: TRBV18
CDR3 length: 14
clone size: many

CDR3 protein: CASSPQENYGYTF
CDR3 DNA: TGTGCCAGCAGTCCACAGGAGAACTATGGCTACACCTTC
D gene: .
J gene: TRBJ1-2
V gene: TRBV12-3/TRBV12-4
CDR3 length: 13
clone size: many

CDR3 protein: CASSLGGAIYEQYF
CDR3 DNA: TGTGCCAGCTCACTTGGAGGGGCCATATACGAGCAGTACTTC
D gene: .
J gene: TRBJ2-7
V gene: TRBV18
CDR3 length: 14
clone size: .

CDR3 protein: CSARLGGRSNTEAFF
CDR3 DNA: TGCAGTGCTAGACTCGGGGGTCGGTCGAACACTGAAGCTTTCTTT
D gene: .
J gene: TRBJ1-1
V gene: TRBV20-1
CDR3 length: 15
clone size: .

CDR3 protein: CASNLDRRSNQPQHF
CDR3 DNA: TGTGCCAGCAACCTAGACCGTCGCTCAAATCAGCCCCAGCATTTT
D gene: .
J gene: TRBJ1-5
V gene: TRBV2
CDR3 length: 15
clone size: many

CDR3 protein: CASSLGLVQTQYF
CDR3 DNA: TGTGCCAGCAGTTTGGGGCTCGTTCAGACCCAGTACTTC
D gene: .
J gene: TRBJ2-5
V gene: TRBV12-3/TRBV12-4
CDR3 length: 13
clone size: many

CDR3 protein: CASSLGGGQGIYEQYF
CDR3 DNA: TGTGCCAGCAGCTTAGGTGGCGGACAGGGGATCTACGAGCAGTACTTC
D gene: TRBD1
J gene: TRBJ2-7
V gene: TRBV5-1
CDR3 length: 16
clone size: once

CDR3 protein: CASSSLAVSYNEQFF
CDR3 DNA: TGTGCCAGCAGCTCCCTAGCGGTCTCCTACAATGAGCAGTTCTTC
D gene: TRBD2
J gene: TRBJ2-1
V gene: TRBV2
CDR3 length: 15
clone size: .

CDR3 protein: CASSHPGGGTQYF
CDR3 DNA: TGTGCCAGCAGTCACCCGGGCGGGGGTACGCAGTATTTT
D gene: TRBD2
J gene: TRBJ2-3
V gene: TRBV6-1
CDR3 length: 13
clone size: few

CDR3 protein: CASSFSGPQHF
CDR3 DNA: TGTGCCAGCAGCTTCTCAGGGCCCCAGCATTTT
D gene: .
J gene: TRBJ1-5
V gene: TRBV28
CDR3 length: 11
clone size: few

CDR3 protein: CSVYRVYGYTF
CDR3 DNA: TGCAGTGTTTACAGGGTTTATGGCTACACCTTC
D gene: .
J gene: TRBJ1-2
V gene: TRBV20-1
CDR3 length: 11
clone size: few

CDR3 protein: CATSRDKRWEQYF
CDR3 DNA: TGTGCCACCAGCAGAGATAAAAGGTGGGAGCAGTACTTC
D gene: .
J gene: TRBJ2-7
V gene: TRBV15
CDR3 length: 13
clone size: .

CDR3 protein: CASSVGDSAYEQYF
CDR3 DNA: TGCGCCAGCAGTGTGGGGGACAGCGCCTACGAGCAGTACTTC
D gene: TRBD1
J gene: TRBJ2-7
V gene: TRBV10-1
CDR3 length: 14
clone size: .

CDR3 protein: CASKLGQGPYEQYF
CDR3 DNA: TGCGCCAGCAAGCTAGGACAGGGACCCTACGAGCAGTACTTC
D gene: TRBD1
J gene: TRBJ2-7
V gene: TRBV5-1
CDR3 length: 14
clone size: many

CDR3 protein: CASSLATGIPLYNEQFF
CDR3 DNA: TGCGCCAGCAGCTTGGCGACAGGAATCCCTCTATACAATGAGCAGTTCTTC
D gene: .
J gene: TRBJ2-1
V gene: TRBV5-1
CDR3 length: 17
clone size: .

CDR3 protein: CASTLDAGGTSYEQYF
CDR3 DNA: TGTGCCAGCACCTTGGATGCGGGCGGAACCTCCTACGAGCAGTACTTC
D gene: .
J gene: TRBJ2-7
V gene: TRBV11-1
CDR3 length: 16
clone size: many

CDR3 protein: CASSQGQGGINYGYTF
CDR3 DNA: TGTGCCAGCAGTCAAGGACAGGGGGGAATAAACTATGGCTACACCTTC
D gene: TRBD1
J gene: TRBJ1-2
V gene: TRBV11-2
CDR3 length: 16
clone size: .

CDR3 protein: CSARTSGSYNEQFF
CDR3 DNA: TGCAGTGCAAGGACTAGCGGATCCTACAATGAGCAGTTCTTC
D gene: TRBD2
J gene: TRBJ2-1
V gene: TRBV20-1
CDR3 length: 14
clone size: many

CDR3 protein: CASSLELGPNQPQHF
CDR3 DNA: TGTGCCAGCAGTTTAGAACTCGGGCCGAATCAGCCCCAGCATTTT
D gene: .
J gene: TRBJ1-5
V gene: TRBV28
CDR3 length: 15
clone size: few

CDR3 protein: CASSLDPGRSRETQYF
CDR3 DNA: TGTGCCAGCAGCTTAGACCCCGGGAGATCGAGGGAGACCCAGTACTTC
D gene: .
J gene: TRBJ2-5
V gene: TRBV11-3
CDR3 length: 16
clone size: many

CDR3 protein: CASTNQGDTEAFF
CDR3 DNA: TGCGCCAGCACCAATCAAGGGGACACTGAAGCTTTCTTT
D gene: .
J gene: TRBJ1-1
V gene: TRBV5-1
CDR3 length: 13
clone size: many

CDR3 protein: CSARAGSALSYEQYF
CDR3 DNA: TGCAGTGCTAGAGCCGGTTCGGCTCTCTCCTACGAGCAGTACTTC
D gene: .
J gene: TRBJ2-7
V gene: TRBV20-1
CDR3 length: 15
clone size: few

CDR3 protein: CASSRSSGTSYEQYF
CDR3 DNA: TGTGCCAGCAGCCGATCTAGCGGAACCTCCTACGAGCAGTACTTC
D gene: TRBD2
J gene: TRBJ2-7
V gene: TRBV7-2
CDR3 length: 15
clone size: many

CDR3 protein: CSARTGTANTGELFF
CDR3 DNA: TGCAGTGCTAGAACTGGGACAGCGAACACCGGGGAGCTGTTTTTT
D gene: TRBD1
J gene: TRBJ2-2
V gene: TRBV20-1
CDR3 length: 15
clone size: many

CDR3 protein: CASSDWTGPNTEAFF
CDR3 DNA: TGCGCCAGCAGTGACTGGACAGGGCCGAACACTGAAGCTTTCTTT
D gene: TRBD1
J gene: TRBJ1-1
V gene: TRBV10-2
CDR3 length: 15
clone size: few

CDR3 protein: CASSWSHAENIQYF
CDR3 DNA: TGTGCCAGCAGCTGGAGCCACGCCGAAAACATTCAGTACTTC
D gene: .
J gene: TRBJ2-4
V gene: TRBV27
CDR3 length: 14
clone size: many

CDR3 protein: CAKPRRSLAKNIQYF
CDR3 DNA: TGTGCCAAACCCCGGCGCAGTTTAGCCAAAAACATTCAGTACTTC
D gene: .
J gene: TRBJ2-4
V gene: TRBV19
CDR3 length: 15
clone size: few

CDR3 protein: CATSGRARETQYF
CDR3 DNA: TGTGCCACCAGCGGGAGGGCGCGGGAGACCCAGTACTTC
D gene: TRBD2
J gene: TRBJ2-5
V gene: TRBV15
CDR3 length: 13
clone size: .

CDR3 protein: CASSRGRLVSYEQYF
CDR3 DNA: TGTGCCAGCAGCCGGGGTCGGCTTGTCTCCTACGAGCAGTACTTC
D gene: .
J gene: TRBJ2-7
V gene: TRBV14
CDR3 length: 15
clone size: many

CDR3 protein: CSARLGGRIYEQFF
CDR3 DNA: TGCAGTGCTAGACTTGGCGGGAGAATATATGAGCAGTTCTTC
D gene: TRBD2
J gene: TRBJ2-1
V gene: TRBV20-1
CDR3 length: 14
clone size: few

CDR3 protein: CSAGGTSGTTYEQYF
CDR3 DNA: TGCAGTGCTGGAGGGACTAGCGGGACTACCTACGAGCAGTACTTC
D gene: TRBD2
J gene: TRBJ2-7
V gene: TRBV20-1
CDR3 length: 15
clone size: many

CDR3 protein: CASSGLGTSGDNEQFF
CDR3 DNA: TGTGCCAGCAGTGGCCTTGGGACTAGCGGAGACAATGAGCAGTTCTTC
D gene: TRBD2
J gene: TRBJ2-1
V gene: TRBV6-1
CDR3 length: 16
clone size: few

CDR3 protein: CASNRAGNQPQHF
CDR3 DNA: TGTGCCAGTAACCGGGCGGGCAATCAGCCCCAGCATTTT
D gene: .
J gene: TRBJ1-5
V gene: TRBV19
CDR3 length: 13
clone size: .

CDR3 protein: CSARTPVNSYNEQFF
CDR3 DNA: TGCAGCGCTCGTACCCCAGTTAACTCCTACAATGAGCAGTTCTTC
D gene: .
J gene: TRBJ2-1
V gene: TRBV29-1
CDR3 length: 15
clone size: few

CDR3 protein: CAWSEGFKGQYF
CDR3 DNA: TGTGCCTGGAGTGAAGGGTTTAAAGGGCAGTACTTC
D gene: .
J gene: TRBJ2-7
V gene: TRBV30
CDR3 length: 12
clone size: many

CDR3 protein: CASSRRSSYNSPLHF
CDR3 DNA: TGTGCCAGCAGCCGTCGAAGCTCCTATAATTCACCCCTCCACTTT
D gene: .
J gene: TRBJ1-6
V gene: TRBV7-2
CDR3 length: 15
clone size: many